These 30 T cell receptor beta chains came from one sample sequenced in a study of T cells in localized non-small cell lung cancer. Data came from immunoSEQ multiplex PCR; TCRdb stores just in-frame clones and leaves some out. The profile shows 35,000 or so clones, roughly nine tenths of them singletons. Sequences were derived from peripheral blood, sampled before any cancer treatment. The source of these receptors is a man aged 40 to 70 with stage I lung adenocarcinoma.

This chain joins TRBV7-6 and TRBJ2-7; D possibly matches TRBD1 or TRBD2 (5 bases each). CDR1 SGHVS and CDR2 FNYEAQ come from the germline V gene. The length of the CDR3 is 15 residues. Trimming removed 4 bases from V and 2 bases from J, with 15 bases in between. As DNA, the CDR3 is TGTGCCAGCAGCTCGCGGACGGGACGGCCCTACGAGCAGTACTTC. Its protein is CASSSRTGRPYEQYF.

The chain has TRBV9 and TRBJ2-1; TRBD1 matches at 7 bases. V lost 0 bases, J lost 4 bases, and 4 bases stayed unmatched. Per germline, CDR1 SGDLS and CDR2 YYNGEE. This CDR3 is built from 15 residues. The DNA for the CDR3 is TGTGCCAGCAGCGTAGAAGGGGGCAGATACAATGAGCAGTTCTTC. It encodes CASSVEGGRYNEQFF.

The rearrangement uses TRBV5-1 and TRBJ2-1; D is unclear. CDR1 is SGHRS, CDR2 YFSETQ, per germline. The CDR3 contains 15 residues. V lost 0 bases to trimming and J lost 4 bases, with 11 bases between them. CDR3 residues: CASSLALGGYNEQFF. CDR3 nucleotide sequence: TGCGCCAGCAGCTTGGCCTTAGGTGGGTACAATGAGCAGTTCTTC.

This clone was seen once. Sequence at one end of the junction differs from germline and may be a read error. The chain uses TRBV6-6 and TRBJ2-7; 9 nucleotides align to TRBD1. Germline assignment: CDR1 MNHNY and CDR2 SVGAGI (reference sequence). The CDR3 spans 14 residues. The CDR3 region is CASSPTGQGASPLF. The DNA for the CDR3 is TGTGCCAGCAGTCCCACGGGACAGGGCGCCTCTCCACTCTTC.

The chain has TRBV30 and TRBJ2-5; 7 positions agree with TRBD1. The V gene's germline CDR1 is GTSNPN and CDR2 SVGIG (reference sequence). The CDR3 consists of 14 residues. Trimming took 4 bases from V and 1 from J; bases not matched to a gene: 6. CDR3 in DNA: TGTGCCTGGAACAGGGGCCTTACCCAAGAGACCCAGTACTTC. This encodes CAWNRGLTQETQYF.

V is TRBV25-1 and J is TRBJ1-1, with 11 bases aligning to TRBD1. The V and J ends lost 6 bases and 1 base, in that order; junction bases with no gene match: 7. This CDR3 is built from 16 residues. Germline lookup yields CDR1 MGHDK and CDR2 SYGVNS. As DNA, the CDR3 is TGTGCCAGCAGGTGGACAGGGGGCCTTTGGAACACTGAAGCTTTCTTT. Translating it yields CASRWTGGLWNTEAFF.

This clone has only one observation. The chain uses TRBV2 and TRBJ1-2, with a weak D call TRBD1 (6 bases). This CDR3 has 12 amino acids. Trimming cost V 3 bases and J 4 bases, with 6 bases left between them. In germline, CDR1 is SNHLY, CDR2 FYNNEI. CDR3 sequence reads: CASSETGYGYTF. CDR3 nucleotide sequence: TGTGCCAGCAGTGAGACAGGCTATGGCTACACCTTC.

This chain joins TRBV6-4 and TRBJ1-1, with D unclear. The ends were cut back, 3 bases at V and 1 base at J, with 18 bases in the middle. Germline V CDR1 and CDR2: MRHNA, SNTAGT. The CDR3 length is 17 residues. CDR3 loop: CASSESPNLGSNTEAFF. The CDR3 coding sequence is TGTGCCAGCAGTGAGAGTCCCAATCTGGGCTCGAACACTGAAGCTTTCTTT.

This clone was seen a few times. The chain employs TRBV5-6 and TRBJ1-5; no reliable D call. Germline V CDR1 and CDR2: SGHDT, YYEEEE. The germline V and J ends were trimmed by 4 bases and 4 bases, with 6 bases remaining between them. The CDR3 is 12 residues long. In DNA, the CDR3 is TGTGCCAGCAGCCAAGGAAATCAGCCCCAGCATTTT. Translating gives CASSQGNQPQHF.

The CDR3: CASSLYGTGPQPQHF. The CDR3 bases are TGTGCCAGCAGCCTCTACGGGACAGGGCCCCAGCCCCAGCATTTT. The V and J genes are TRBV5-4 and TRBJ1-5, with 9 bases matching TRBD1. Germline V lookup: CDR1 SGHNT, CDR2 YYREEE (reference sequence). Trimming cost V 4 bases and J 7 bases; bases outside gene matches: 9. The CDR3 covers 15 residues.

The chain uses TRBV5-1 and TRBJ1-6; D might be TRBD1 (5 bases). The CDR3 length is 13 residues. Deletions cut 2 bases from V and 7 bases from J, with 7 bases between. CDR1 and CDR2 (germline): SGHRS, YFSETQ. The CDR3 spells CASSFDRNSPLHF. CDR3 sequence (DNA): TGCGCCAGCAGCTTCGACAGAAATTCACCCCTCCACTTT.

The rearrangement links TRBV15 to TRBJ2-3, with D unclear. Trimming shortened V by 8 bases and J by 6 bases, and 15 bases separated the two germline ends. CDR1 is LNHNV and CDR2 is YYDKDF in the germline V gene (reference sequence). The length of the CDR3 is 13 residues. The CDR3 nucleotides are TGTGCCACCGGACCAGCCCGAATGGATACGCAGTATTTT. Encoded protein: CATGPARMDTQYF. Full variable domain (missing parts from reference TRBV15 and TRBJ2-3): DAMVIQNPRYQVTQFGKPVTLSCSQTLNHNVMYWYQQKSSQAPKLLFHYYDKDFNNEADTPDNFQSRRPNTSFCFLDIRSPGLGDTAMYLCATGPARMDTQYFGPGTRLTVL.

CDR3 DNA: TGTGCCAGCAAGTCCCGGGCTTTCTTT. Translation: CASKSRAFF. The chain has TRBV21-1 and TRBJ1-1. TRBV21-1 is a pseudogene segment. This CDR3 region has 9 residues.

The genes are TRBV6-6 and TRBJ2-7, with TRBD1 identical over 7 bases. This CDR3 spans 14 amino acids. After removal of 6 bases from V and 5 bases from J, the junction contained 10 bases not matched to a gene. Germline-derived CDR1 and CDR2 are MNHNY and SVGAGI (reference sequence). The CDR3 sequence is CASRRAGQAHEQYF. The DNA of the CDR3 is TGTGCCAGCAGAAGGGCAGGACAGGCCCACGAGCAGTACTTC.

The chain has TRBV27 and TRBJ1-2, with 7 nucleotides matching TRBD1. CDR1 MNHEY and CDR2 SMNVEV come from the germline V gene (reference sequence). V trimming: 0 bases; J trimming: 7 bases; junction bases outside the gene matches: 2. The CDR3 is 13 amino acids. The CDR3: CASSLSGGLGYTF. The CDR3 DNA reads as TGTGCCAGCAGTTTATCAGGGGGCCTTGGCTACACCTTC.

This chain links TRBV6-1 with TRBJ2-5; TRBD1 aligns across 10 bases. This CDR3 contains 15 residues. The germline CDR1 and CDR2 sequences are MNHNS and SASEGT. Trimming removed 8 bases from V and 5 bases from J; junction bases left unmatched: 11. The CDR3 sequence: CASPARTGGRETQYF. The CDR3 DNA sequence: TGTGCCAGCCCGGCCCGGACAGGGGGTAGGGAGACCCAGTACTTC.

V and J are TRBV27 and TRBJ1-2; no clear D gene. V was pared by 4 bases and J by 8 bases, with 11 bases between. Germline V lookup: CDR1 MNHEY, CDR2 SMNVEV (reference sequence). The CDR3 has 12 amino acids. The CDR3 sequence is CASSSPGAGYTF. The DNA of the CDR3 is TGTGCCAGCAGTTCCCCGGGTGCCGGCTACACCTTC.

V and J are TRBV7-6 and TRBJ2-5; perhaps TRBD1 as D (6 bases). This CDR3 region has 14 residues. From germline, CDR1 is SGHVS and CDR2 FNYEAQ. V lost 5 bases, J lost 1 base, and 11 bases lay in between. The CDR3 nucleotides are TGTGCCAGCAGCCAAACAGGGATCCAAGAGACCCAGTACTTC. It yields the protein CASSQTGIQETQYF.

CDR3 region: CASSRLAGMFGEQYF. CDR3 nucleotide sequence: TGTGCCAGCAGCCGTTTAGCGGGGATGTTCGGGGAGCAGTACTTC. This sequence joins TRBV14 and TRBJ2-7, with 8 bases identical to TRBD2. The V gene end was trimmed by 4 bases and the J gene end by 7 bases; junction bases not matched to a gene: 12. The germline V gene encodes CDR1 SGHDN and CDR2 FVKESK. This CDR3 has 15 residues.

This chain joins TRBV6-1 and TRBJ1-3; no definite D call. CDR3 length equals 13 residues. V was clipped by 2 bases and J by 3 bases, with 5 bases between them. Germline assignment: CDR1 MNHNS and CDR2 SASEGT. The CDR3 bases are TGTGCCAGCAGTGAACTTGGTGGAAACACCATATATTTT. It codes for CASSELGGNTIYF.

The rearrangement joins TRBV12-5 to TRBJ2-5; D is undetermined. Trimming cost V 0 bases and J 5 bases, with 13 bases left between them. This CDR3 contains 15 residues. Germline CDR1 is LGHNT and CDR2 is FRNRAP. Here the CDR3 reads CASGLVLTAIETQYF. CDR3 sequence (DNA): TGTGCTAGTGGTTTGGTACTCACAGCGATCGAGACCCAGTACTTC. The entire variable domain, with the rest obtained from reference TRBV12-5 and TRBJ2-5, is as follows: DARVTQTPRHKVTEMGQEVTMRCQPILGHNTVFWYRQTMMQGLELLAYFRNRAPLDDSGMPKDRFSAEMPDATLATLKIQPSEPRDSAVYFCASGLVLTAIETQYFGPGTRLLVL.

The chain links TRBV30 to TRBJ1-2, with D perhaps matching TRBD1 (5 bases). Per the germline V gene, CDR1 is GTSNPN and CDR2 is SVGIG (reference sequence). Trimming removed 5 bases from V and 4 bases from J, with 20 bases in between. The CDR3 contains 15 residues. CDR3 loop: CAWVRLGRGSYGYTF. The CDR3 DNA is TGTGCCTGGGTCCGGTTGGGACGAGGATCCTATGGCTACACCTTC.

The chain has TRBV12-5 and TRBJ2-7; D is perhaps TRBD2 (6 bases). The germline V and J ends were trimmed by 10 bases and 2 bases, with 15 bases remaining between them. The germline CDR1 and CDR2 sequences are LGHNT and FRNRAP. The CDR3 is 13 amino acids. CDR3 bases: TGTGCTACTGCGGGATCTAACGCCTACGAGCAGTACTTC. It translates to CATAGSNAYEQYF. Complete variable domain (other parts from reference TRBV12-5 and TRBJ2-7): DARVTQTPRHKVTEMGQEVTMRCQPILGHNTVFWYRQTMMQGLELLAYFRNRAPLDDSGMPKDRFSAEMPDATLATLKIQPSEPRDSAVYFCATAGSNAYEQYFGPGTRLTVT.

The chain links TRBV11-2 to TRBJ2-7, with 7 bases matching TRBD1. V lost 5 bases and J lost 0; bases outside the gene matches: 7. The CDR3 is made up of 15 amino acids. Germline lookup yields CDR1 SGHAT and CDR2 FQNNGV. The CDR3 here is CASSTGVIDSYEQYF. In DNA form, the CDR3 reads TGTGCCAGCAGCACAGGGGTTATTGACTCCTACGAGCAGTACTTC.

V and J are TRBV7-8 and TRBJ2-5; tentatively, D is TRBD1 or TRBD2 (5 bases each). This CDR3 is built from 15 residues. V lost 1 base and J lost 1, with 10 bases in between. Germline CDR1 reads SGHVS; CDR2 reads FQNEAQ. This CDR3 reads CASSLGGTTQETQYF. The CDR3 bases are TGTGCCAGCAGCTTAGGTGGGACCACCCAAGAGACCCAGTACTTC.

This clone was detected once. The rearrangement links TRBV4-1 to TRBJ2-2; the D is unclear. The CDR3 has 16 residues. V dropped 8 bases and J dropped 0 bases, with 16 bases sitting between them. The germline V gene encodes CDR1 MGHRA and CDR2 YSYEKL. CDR3 protein: CASAQFGRTNTGELFF. CDR3 DNA: TGCGCCAGCGCCCAATTTGGCAGGACGAACACCGGGGAGCTGTTTTTT.

The genes are TRBV11-1 and TRBJ2-5, with D uncertain. The CDR3 totals 11 residues. With 9 bases removed from V and 0 bases from J, the gap between germline ends came to 5 bases. The germline gives CDR1 SGHAT, CDR2 FQDESV (reference sequence). The CDR3 reads CASRYQETQYF. The CDR3 DNA sequence: TGTGCCAGTCGGTACCAAGAGACCCAGTACTTC.

The chain carries TRBV11-2 and TRBJ2-5, with TRBD1 matching over 7 bases. This CDR3 has 13 amino acids. Trimming cost V 8 bases and J 6 bases; bases outside gene matches: 9. CDR1 and CDR2 (germline): SGHAT, FQNNGV. This CDR3 reads CASHRDSTKTQYF. CDR3 sequence (DNA): TGTGCCAGCCACAGGGACAGTACGAAGACCCAGTACTTC.

The DNA of the CDR3 is TGTGCCAGCAGCGCCGCCGGGACAGGGTACGAAAAACTGTTTTTT. Its translation is CASSAAGTGYEKLFF. The chain joins TRBV9 to TRBJ1-4; TRBD1 aligns across 9 bases. The trim removed 3 bases at V and 8 bases at J, leaving 8 bases unmatched. Germline V CDR1 and CDR2: SGDLS, YYNGEE. This CDR3 has 15 amino acids.

The chain is built from TRBV6-5 and TRBJ1-5; the D gene is possibly TRBD1 (5 bases). Trimming pared 6 bases from V and 1 base from J, leaving 13 bases between. The CDR3 totals 15 residues. Germline V gene sequence: CDR1 MNHEY, CDR2 SVGAGI. The CDR3 DNA follows: TGTGCCAGCAGCCGTACCACAGGAAGCAATCAGCCCCAGCATTTT. It codes for CASSRTTGSNQPQHF.